This T cell receptor beta chain was captured in a study of post-analysis software for immune sequencing data. CDR1 is ENHRY and CDR2 is SYGVKD in the germline V gene. CDR3 length equals 13 residues. V lost 6 bases to trimming and J lost 2 bases, with 11 bases between them. Of note for this clonotype: No antigen is known for it.

Unique molecular identifiers were built into the TCR beta cDNA libraries. The T cell input of roughly 0.9 to 10 million gave roughly 0.5 million cDNA molecules. Each CDR3 protein is one row after TCRdb ran MiXCR on the PCR reads. The sample consists of 750,000 to 900,000 distinct CDR3 sequences, under 60% of them appearing once. The study, taken as a whole, reports: People with multiple sclerosis had a significantly lower normalized Chao1 diversity than controls did. Included in a set of about 5 TRBV segments more frequent in patients than controls were TRBV5-6, TRBV5-1 and TRBV20-1.

The clonotype originates from a girl between 10 and 17 years old with multiple sclerosis. The specimen was blood. The chain has TRBV10-3 and TRBJ2-7, with a possible D match to TRBD2 (5 bases). The DNA for the CDR3 is TGTGCCATCAGGGAGGAGAGCACCTACGAGCAGTACTTC. Translating it yields CAIREESTYEQYF.